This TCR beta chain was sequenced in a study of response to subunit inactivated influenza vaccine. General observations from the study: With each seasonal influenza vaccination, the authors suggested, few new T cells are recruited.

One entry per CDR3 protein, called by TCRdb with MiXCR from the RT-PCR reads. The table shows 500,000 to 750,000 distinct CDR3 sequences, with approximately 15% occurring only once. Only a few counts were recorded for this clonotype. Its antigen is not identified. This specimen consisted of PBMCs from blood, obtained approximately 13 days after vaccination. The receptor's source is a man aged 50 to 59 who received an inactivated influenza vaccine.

In DNA form, the CDR3 reads TGTGCCAGCAGCTTAGGGGACTCTCCAGATACGCAGTATTTT. It is translated as CASSLGDSPDTQYF. This chain joins TRBV7-2 and TRBJ2-3; a possible D gene is TRBD2 (6 bases). The CDR3 spans 14 residues. With 1 base removed from V and 4 bases from J, the gap between germline ends came to 9 bases. CDR1 is SGHTA and CDR2 is FQGNSA in the germline V gene. Together with reference TRBV7-2 and TRBJ2-3, the CDR3 gives the full variable domain: GAGVSQSPSNKVTEKGKDVELRCDPISGHTALYWYRQSLGQGLEFLIYFQGNSAPDKSGLPSDRFSAERTGGSVSTLTIQRTQQEDSAVYLCASSLGDSPDTQYFGPGTRLTVL.